The present entry profiles one T cell receptor beta chain with its context. The CDR3 has 17 amino acids. V was pared by 6 bases and J by 0 bases, with 13 bases of the junction left unmatched. Produced via immunoSEQ multiplex PCR; TCRdb's table is partial and in-frame only. The sample contains about 12,000 clones, 80% to 90% of which appear only once. The data stem from a study of high-grade serous ovarian cancer treatment subgroups. Tumor samples were taken before definitive surgery or chemotherapy. Input material: tumor tissue. The J gene is TRBJ2-7, the V gene TRBV5-3; 9 nucleotides align to TRBD1. TRBV5-3 is noted as an ORF with a role that remains uncertain. The origin of this receptor is a human donor with high-grade serous ovarian cancer. This CDR3 is CARIEFGDRVSSYEQYF. In nucleotides, the CDR3 is TGTGCCAGAATCGAATTCGGGGACAGGGTTAGCTCCTACGAGCAGTACTTC.